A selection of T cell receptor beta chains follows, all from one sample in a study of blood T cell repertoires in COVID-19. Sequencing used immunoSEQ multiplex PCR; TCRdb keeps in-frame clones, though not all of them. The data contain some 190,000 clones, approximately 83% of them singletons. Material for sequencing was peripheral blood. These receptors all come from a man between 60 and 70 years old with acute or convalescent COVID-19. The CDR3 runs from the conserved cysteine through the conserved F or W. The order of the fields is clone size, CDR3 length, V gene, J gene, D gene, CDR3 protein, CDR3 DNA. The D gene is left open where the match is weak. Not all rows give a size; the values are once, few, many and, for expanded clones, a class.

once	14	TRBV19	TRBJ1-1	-	CASSKQGPDTEAFF	TGTGCCAGTAGTAAACAGGGTCCGGACACTGAAGCTTTCTTT
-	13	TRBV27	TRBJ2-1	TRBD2	CASSLRAGTEQFF	TGTGCCAGCAGTTTAAGAGCGGGAACTGAGCAGTTCTTC
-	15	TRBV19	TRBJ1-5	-	CATSPGRAGNQPQHF	TGTGCCACAAGCCCGGGGAGAGCGGGCAATCAGCCCCAGCATTTT
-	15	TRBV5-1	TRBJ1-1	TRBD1	CASSSSGGLNTEAFF	TGCGCCAGCAGCTCCTCAGGGGGTTTGAACACTGAAGCTTTCTTT
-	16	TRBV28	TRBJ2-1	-	CASSLGATGSYNEQFF	TGTGCCAGCAGTTTAGGGGCTACTGGATCCTACAATGAGCAGTTCTTC
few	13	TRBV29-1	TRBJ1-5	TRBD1	CSVRGQNGQPQHF	TGCAGCGTCAGGGGACAGAATGGTCAGCCCCAGCATTTT
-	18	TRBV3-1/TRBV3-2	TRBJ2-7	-	CASSPSVLRDIGVYEQYF	TGTGCCAGCAGCCCTTCAGTTCTCCGGGACATCGGAGTTTACGAGCAGTACTTC
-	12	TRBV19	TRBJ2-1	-	CATLTAYNEQFF	TGTGCCACCCTAACAGCATACAATGAGCAGTTCTTC
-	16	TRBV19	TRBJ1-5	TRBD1	CASSTGTVAGNQPQHF	TGTGCCAGTAGTACCGGGACAGTAGCGGGCAATCAGCCCCAGCATTTT
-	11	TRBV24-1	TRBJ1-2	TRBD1	CATQGDDGYTF	TGTGCCACGCAGGGGGATGATGGCTACACCTTC
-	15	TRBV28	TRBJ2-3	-	CASSRGTRSTDTQYF	TGTGCCAGCAGCCGTGGGACACGAAGCACAGATACGCAGTATTTT
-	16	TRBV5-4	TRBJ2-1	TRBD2	CASKERNAGGSNEQFF	TGTGCCAGCAAAGAGAGAAACGCGGGAGGGTCGAATGAGCAGTTCTTC
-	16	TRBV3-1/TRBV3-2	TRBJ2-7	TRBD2	CASSQDLPSGAYEQYF	TGTGCCAGCAGCCAAGATTTGCCTAGCGGTGCCTACGAGCAGTACTTC
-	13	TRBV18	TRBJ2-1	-	CASSPSTYNEQFF	TGTGCCAGCTCACCATCAACCTACAATGAGCAGTTCTTC
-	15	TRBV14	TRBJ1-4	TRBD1	CASSRAGQGNEKLFF	TGTGCCAGCAGCCGGGCGGGACAGGGGAATGAAAAACTGTTTTTT
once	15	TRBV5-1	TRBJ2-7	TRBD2	CASSLVLAGSYEQYF	TGCGCCAGCAGCTTGGTTCTAGCGGGCTCCTACGAGCAGTACTTC
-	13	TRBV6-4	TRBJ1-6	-	CASATDDNSPLHF	TGTGCCAGCGCGACAGATGATAATTCACCCCTCCACTTT
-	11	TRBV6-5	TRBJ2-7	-	CASKLVNEQYF	TGTGCCAGCAAACTAGTGAACGAGCAGTACTTC
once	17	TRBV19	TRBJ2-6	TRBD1	CASSRGRQGAGANVLTF	TGTGCCAGTAGTAGGGGGAGACAGGGGGCTGGGGCCAACGTCCTGACTTTC
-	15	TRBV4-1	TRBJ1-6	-	CASSQDWQGNSPLHF	TGCGCCAGCAGCCAAGATTGGCAGGGTAATTCACCCCTCCACTTT
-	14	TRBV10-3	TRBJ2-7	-	CATKREGSSYEQYF	TGTGCCACTAAGAGAGAGGGTAGCTCCTACGAGCAGTACTTC
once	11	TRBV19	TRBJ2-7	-	CASSNYDEQYF	TGTGCCAGTAGTAACTATGACGAGCAGTACTTC
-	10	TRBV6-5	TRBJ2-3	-	CASGQLTQYF	TGTGCCAGCGGACAGCTTACGCAGTATTTT
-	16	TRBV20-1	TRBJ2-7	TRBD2	CSASTGTSGRRYEQYF	TGCAGTGCGAGTACCGGGACTAGCGGGAGGAGGTACGAGCAGTACTTC
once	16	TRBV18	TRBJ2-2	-	CASSSAASTNTGELFF	TGTGCCAGCTCATCCGCGGCCTCGACGAACACCGGGGAGCTGTTTTTT
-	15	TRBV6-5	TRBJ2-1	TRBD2	CASSHWTSGGNEQFF	TGTGCCAGCAGTCACTGGACTAGCGGGGGCAATGAGCAGTTCTTC
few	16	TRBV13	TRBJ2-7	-	CASSSGTGTLGSEQYF	TGTGCCAGCAGCTCCGGAACCGGGACTCTCGGCAGCGAGCAGTACTTC
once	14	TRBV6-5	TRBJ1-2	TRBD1	CASGQGDPNYGYTF	TGTGCCAGCGGCCAGGGGGACCCTAACTATGGCTACACCTTC
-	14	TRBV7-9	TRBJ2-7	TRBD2	CASSPESRSGGAYF	TGTGCCAGCAGCCCCGAGAGTAGGAGCGGGGGAGCGTACTTC
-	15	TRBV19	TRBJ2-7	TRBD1	CASSPGAGGVYEQYF	TGTGCCAGTAGCCCGGGGGCAGGGGGCGTCTACGAGCAGTACTTC
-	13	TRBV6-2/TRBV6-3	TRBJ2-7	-	CASSPGLLYEQYF	TGTGCCAGCAGCCCCGGACTACTCTACGAGCAGTACTTC
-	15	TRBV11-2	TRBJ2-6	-	CASSLGRSGANVLTF	TGTGCCAGCAGCTTAGGGAGGTCCGGGGCCAACGTCCTGACTTTC
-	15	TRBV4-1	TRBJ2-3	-	CASRRKPESTDTQYF	TGCGCCAGCAGGCGGAAACCTGAAAGCACAGATACGCAGTATTTT
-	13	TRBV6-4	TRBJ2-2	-	CASSDINTGELFF	TGTGCCAGCAGTGACATAAACACCGGGGAGCTGTTTTTT
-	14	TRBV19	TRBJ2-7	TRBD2	CASSMASGIHEQYF	TGTGCCAGTAGTATGGCTAGCGGGATCCACGAGCAGTACTTC
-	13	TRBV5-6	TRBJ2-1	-	CASSESSYNEQFF	TGTGCCAGCAGTGAGAGCTCCTACAATGAGCAGTTCTTC
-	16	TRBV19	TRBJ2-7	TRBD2	CASSTLGTSGSSEQYF	TGTGCCAGTAGTACCCTCGGGACTAGCGGGAGTAGCGAGCAGTACTTC
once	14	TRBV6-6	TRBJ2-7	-	CASSYSSGLYEQYF	TGTGCCAGCAGTTACAGTTCTGGACTTTACGAGCAGTACTTC
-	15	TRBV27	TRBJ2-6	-	CASSRGGDGANVLTF	TGTGCCAGCAGTCGAGGGGGGGATGGGGCCAACGTCCTGACTTTC
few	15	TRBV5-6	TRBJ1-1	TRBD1	CASSYNQGANTEAFF	TGTGCCAGCAGCTACAACCAGGGGGCGAACACTGAAGCTTTCTTT
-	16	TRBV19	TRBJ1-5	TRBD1	CASSRNRGRSNQPQHF	TGTGCCAGTAGTAGGAACAGGGGAAGGAGCAATCAGCCCCAGCATTTT
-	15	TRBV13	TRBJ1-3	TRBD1	CASSLDRGPGSAIYF	TGTGCCAGCAGCTTGGACAGGGGCCCAGGGAGTGCCATATATTTT
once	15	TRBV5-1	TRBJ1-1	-	CASSLGTVTNTEAFF	TGCGCCAGCAGCTTGGGGACAGTTACGAACACTGAAGCTTTCTTT
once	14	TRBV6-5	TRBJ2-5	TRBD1	CASHDRAVTETQYF	TGTGCCAGCCATGACAGGGCGGTTACAGAGACCCAGTACTTC
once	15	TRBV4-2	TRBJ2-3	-	CASSQDPLPADTQYF	TGTGCCAGCAGCCAAGACCCTCTACCGGCAGATACGCAGTATTTT
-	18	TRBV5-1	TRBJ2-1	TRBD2	CASSLGMGIVSGLREQFF	TGCGCCAGCAGCTTGGGAATGGGGATAGTTAGCGGGCTCCGTGAGCAGTTCTTC
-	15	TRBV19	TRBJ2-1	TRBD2	CASSKRLAGNHEQFF	TGTGCCAGTAGTAAGAGACTAGCGGGGAACCATGAGCAGTTCTTC
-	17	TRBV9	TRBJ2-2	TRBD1	CASTSRDRGPNTGELFF	TGTGCCAGCACGTCCCGGGACAGGGGACCGAACACCGGGGAGCTGTTTTTT
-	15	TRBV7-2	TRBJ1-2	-	CASSFTDGGFYGYTF	TGTGCCAGCAGCTTCACCGACGGAGGCTTCTATGGCTACACCTTC
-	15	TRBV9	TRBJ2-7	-	CASSVELAATYEQYF	TGTGCCAGCAGCGTAGAACTAGCCGCCACCTACGAGCAGTACTTC
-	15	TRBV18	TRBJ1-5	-	CASSFRQSSNQPQHF	TGTGCCAGCTCGTTTCGACAGAGTAGCAATCAGCCCCAGCATTTT
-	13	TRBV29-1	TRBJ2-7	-	CSVRPERTYEQYF	TGCAGCGTTCGTCCAGAAAGAACCTACGAGCAGTACTTC
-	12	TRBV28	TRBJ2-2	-	CASRLDTGELFF	TGTGCCAGCAGACTGGACACCGGGGAGCTGTTTTTT
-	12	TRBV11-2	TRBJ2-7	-	CASSPRGYEQYF	TGTGCCAGCAGCCCTAGGGGCTACGAGCAGTACTTC
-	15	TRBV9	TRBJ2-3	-	CASSVPSVGTDTQYF	TGTGCCAGCAGCGTCCCGAGCGTCGGCACAGATACGCAGTATTTT
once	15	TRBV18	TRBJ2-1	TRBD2	CASSPLAGEGNEQFF	TGTGCCAGCTCACCACTAGCGGGAGAGGGCAATGAGCAGTTCTTC
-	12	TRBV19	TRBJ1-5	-	CASRQGNQPQHF	TGTGCCAGTAGACAGGGTAATCAGCCCCAGCATTTT
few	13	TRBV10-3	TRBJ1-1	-	CAISVGENTEAFF	TGTGCCATCAGTGTGGGAGAGAACACTGAAGCTTTCTTT